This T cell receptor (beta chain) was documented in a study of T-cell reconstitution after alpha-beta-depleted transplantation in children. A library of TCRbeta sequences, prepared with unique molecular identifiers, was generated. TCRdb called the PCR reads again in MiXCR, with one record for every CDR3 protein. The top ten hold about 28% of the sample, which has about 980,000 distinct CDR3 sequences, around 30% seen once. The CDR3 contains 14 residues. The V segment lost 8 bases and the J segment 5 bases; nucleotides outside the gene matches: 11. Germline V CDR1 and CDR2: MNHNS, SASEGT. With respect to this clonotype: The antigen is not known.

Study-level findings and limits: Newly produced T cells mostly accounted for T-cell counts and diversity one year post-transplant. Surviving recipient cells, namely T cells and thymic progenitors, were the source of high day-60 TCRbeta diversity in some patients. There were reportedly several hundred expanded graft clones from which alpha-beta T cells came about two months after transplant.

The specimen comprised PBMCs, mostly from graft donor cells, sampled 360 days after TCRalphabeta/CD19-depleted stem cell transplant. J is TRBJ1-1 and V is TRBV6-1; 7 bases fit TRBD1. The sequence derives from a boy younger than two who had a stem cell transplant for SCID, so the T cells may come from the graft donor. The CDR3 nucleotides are TGTGCCAGCGGGAGGGGGCGTTGGGGGACTGAAGCTTTCTTT. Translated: CASGRGRWGTEAFF.